This T cell receptor (beta chain) was captured by sequencing in a study of blood T cells in healthy people across ages. J gave up 4 bases and V 3 bases, and 1 base lay outside the gene matches. The CDR3 consists of 14 residues. Per the germline V gene, CDR1 is SGHTA and CDR2 is FQGNSA. Next came a second PCR, run for about 7 to 12 cycles, which used a sample-barcoded 5' primer along with a J-beta primer mix. TCRdb independently ran MiXCR on the 5' RACE reads; one entry per CDR3 protein. This table holds hundreds of thousands of distinct CDR3 sequences, 56% found once. The rearrangement joins TRBV7-2 to TRBJ1-4, with 8 nucleotides matching TRBD1. The sequence was collected from a man aged 35 to 55 in good health. Specimen: blood. This chain's CDR3 is CASSFTGGNEKLFF. CDR3 DNA: TGTGCCAGCAGCTTTACAGGGGGTAATGAAAAACTGTTTTTT.